Below, one T cell receptor (beta chain) is given with its context. The data were obtained in a study of response to subunit inactivated influenza vaccine. One entry per CDR3 protein results from TCRdb running MiXCR on the RT-PCR reads. The data hold about 520,000 distinct CDR3 sequences, with about 25% observed a single time. This specimen was CD4+ T cells sorted from PBMCs, taken 5 days after vaccination. The receptor comes from a man in his fifties or sixties who received an inactivated influenza vaccine.

CDR3 bases: TGTGCCAGCAGCCTATGGCAGGGGCACATTCAGTACTTC. Translated, it gives CASSLWQGHIQYF. J is TRBJ2-4 and V is TRBV7-2, with D possibly matching TRBD1 (6 bases). Germline V gene data show CDR1 as SGHTA and CDR2 as FQGNSA. The CDR3 contains 13 residues. V lost 5 bases and J lost 8, with 13 bases in between.